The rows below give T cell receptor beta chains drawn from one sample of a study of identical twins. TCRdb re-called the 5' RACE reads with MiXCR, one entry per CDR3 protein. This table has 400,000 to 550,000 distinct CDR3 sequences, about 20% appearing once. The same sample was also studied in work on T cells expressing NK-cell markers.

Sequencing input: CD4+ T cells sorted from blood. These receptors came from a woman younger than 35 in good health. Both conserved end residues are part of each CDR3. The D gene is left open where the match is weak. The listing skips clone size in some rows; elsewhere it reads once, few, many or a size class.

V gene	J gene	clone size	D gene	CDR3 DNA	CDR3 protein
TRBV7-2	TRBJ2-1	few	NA	TGTGCCAGCAGCTTGTCAAGAAAGATAGATGAGCAGTTCTTC	CASSLSRKIDEQFF
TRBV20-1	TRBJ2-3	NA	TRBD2	TGCAGTGCTAAGAGAGCGGGAGTAGCATCAGATACGCAGTATTTT	CSAKRAGVASDTQYF
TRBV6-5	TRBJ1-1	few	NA	TGTGCCAGCAGTTACGCTATGAACACTGAAGCTTTCTTT	CASSYAMNTEAFF
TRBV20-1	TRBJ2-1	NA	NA	TGCAGTGCTCCTCGGGGATACCACAATGAGCAGTTCTTC	CSAPRGYHNEQFF
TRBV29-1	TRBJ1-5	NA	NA	TGCAGCGCCAAGGACAGCCCCAATCAGCCCCAGCATTTT	CSAKDSPNQPQHF
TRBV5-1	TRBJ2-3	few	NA	TGCGCCAGCAGCCGGAACAGGGTCACAGATACGCAGTATTTT	CASSRNRVTDTQYF
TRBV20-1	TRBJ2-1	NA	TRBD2	TGCAGTGCTAGAGTTGGGACTAGCGGTTACAATGAGCAGTTCTTC	CSARVGTSGYNEQFF
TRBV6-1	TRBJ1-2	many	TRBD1	TGTGCCACTCGCGGACCGGGACAGGGGAATAGGTACACCTTC	CATRGPGQGNRYTF
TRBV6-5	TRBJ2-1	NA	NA	TGTGCCAGCAGTTATGCACACCCCTCTTACAATGAGCAGTTCTTC	CASSYAHPSYNEQFF
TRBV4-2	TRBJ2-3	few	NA	TGTGCCAGCAGTCCGGGACACGCTTCCACAGATACGCAGTATTTT	CASSPGHASTDTQYF
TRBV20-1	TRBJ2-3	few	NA	TGCAGTGCTCCTTGGGGGGGGCGAGATACGCAGTATTTT	CSAPWGGRDTQYF
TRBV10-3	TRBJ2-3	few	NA	TGTGCCATCAGGGATAGCACAGATACGCAGTATTTT	CAIRDSTDTQYF
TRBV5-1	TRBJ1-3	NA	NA	TGCGCCAGCAGCTTGGGAGGGACAAACTCTGGAAACACCATATATTTT	CASSLGGTNSGNTIYF
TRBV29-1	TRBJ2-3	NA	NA	TGCAGCACGGACGGGTACACAGATACGCAGTATTTT	CSTDGYTDTQYF
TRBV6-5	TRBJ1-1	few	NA	TGTGCCAGCAGATACGGGGGCGCTGAAGCTTTCTTT	CASRYGGAEAFF
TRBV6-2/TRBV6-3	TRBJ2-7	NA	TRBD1	TGTGCCAGCAGAACGGGACAGGGCCCTTACGAGCAGTACTTC	CASRTGQGPYEQYF
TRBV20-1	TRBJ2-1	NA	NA	TGCAGTGCTAGAGAGGCAACTCCCAATGAGCAGTTCTTC	CSAREATPNEQFF
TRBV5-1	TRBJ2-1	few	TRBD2	TGCGCCAGCAGCTTGGCCCTGCTAGCGGGAGGGAATGAGCAGTTCTTC	CASSLALLAGGNEQFF
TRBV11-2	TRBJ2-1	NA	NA	TGTGCCAGCAGAAAAGACATTGTGGAGCGAGGGACCTACAATGAGCAGTTCTTC	CASRKDIVERGTYNEQFF
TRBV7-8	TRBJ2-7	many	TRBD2	TGTGCCAGCAGCTTACCCGGGACTAGCGGGATTGAGCAGTACTTC	CASSLPGTSGIEQYF
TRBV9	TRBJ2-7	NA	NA	TGTGCCAGCAGCGTAGAGAGGGAGAATGACGAGCAGTACTTC	CASSVERENDEQYF
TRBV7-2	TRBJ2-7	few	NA	TGTGCCAGCAGCTTTCTGGGGAGCGGTTACGAGCAGTACTTC	CASSFLGSGYEQYF
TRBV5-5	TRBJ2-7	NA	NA	TGTGCCAGCAGCCTTGGAGGGGGAACGATTTACGAGCAGTACTTC	CASSLGGGTIYEQYF
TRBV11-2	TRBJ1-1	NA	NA	TGTGCCAGCAGCCGTAGACCAGAAATTAATGAAGCTTTCTTT	CASSRRPEINEAFF
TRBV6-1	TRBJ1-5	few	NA	TGTGCCTCCTCGAGGGGCTATAGCAATCAGCCCCAGCATTTT	CASSRGYSNQPQHF
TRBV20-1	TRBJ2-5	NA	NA	TGCAGTGCAACGGAGGGGGGCGAAGAGACCCAGTACTTC	CSATEGGEETQYF